The 8 T cell receptor beta chains presented below share a single source sample, sequenced in a study of OX40 agonist ivuxolimab in advanced cancers. Library creation used the immunoSEQ multiplex PCR assay. TCRdb limited this immuneACCESS table to in-frame rearrangements with V and J called. A share of clones is missing; checked studies link under half to unresolved V genes, and the rest is unexplained. This sample has tens of thousands of clones in its table, and under 95% of those were observed once. The top ten constitute approximately 4.3% of the sample. Sequencing used CD4+ or CD8+ T cells sorted from blood, obtained in a trial of the OX40 agonist ivuxolimab. These receptors originate from an adult with an advanced solid tumor such as melanoma, head and neck, liver or kidney cancer.

This clone was recorded only once. The chain employs TRBV5-3 and TRBJ1-5, with 7 positions matching TRBD1. TRBV5-3 is an open reading frame whose function is uncertain. The CDR3 has 13 residues. After removal of 3 bases from V and 6 bases from J, the junction contained 3 bases not matched to a gene. The CDR3 reads CARSSRGVQPQHF. The CDR3 bases are TGTGCCAGAAGCTCCAGGGGGGTTCAGCCCCAGCATTTT.

V gene TRBV10-2 combines with J gene TRBJ2-3, with 10 bases matching TRBD2. Germline trimming cut 6 bases from V and 0 bases from J; bases unmatched to any gene: 3. Germline V gene sequence: CDR1 WSHSY, CDR2 SAAADI. The CDR3 runs 15 residues. The CDR3 bases are TGCGCCAGCAGCGAGCGGGGGGGTAGCACAGATACGCAGTATTTT. Residues: CASSERGGSTDTQYF.

The rearrangement links TRBV7-8 to TRBJ2-7; TRBD1 aligns across 11 bases. CDR1 is SGHVS, CDR2 FQNEAQ, per germline. The CDR3 length is 17 residues. J was trimmed by 3 bases and V by 4 bases; bases with no gene match: 11. This CDR3 reads CASSYLPTGTGGYEQYV. CDR3 in DNA: TGTGCCAGCAGCTACCTTCCGACCGGGACAGGGGGCTACGAGCAGTACGTC.

V is TRBV4-3 and J is TRBJ1-1, with D uncertain. Trimming left V 0 bases short and J 2 bases short, with 7 bases between. CDR3 length: 14 amino acids. CDR1 is LGHNA and CDR2 is YSLEER in the germline V gene. The CDR3 nucleotides read TGCGCCAGCAGCCAAGACCTTTACAACACTGAAGCTTTCTTT. Translating gives CASSQDLYNTEAFF.

The gene calls are TRBV27 and TRBJ2-7; D not resolved. Germline CDR1 and CDR2: MNHEY and SMNVEV (reference sequence). With 6 bases removed from V and 0 bases from J, the gap between germline ends came to 9 bases. The CDR3 covers 13 residues. CDR3 amino acids: CASRLRYSYEQYF. The CDR3 DNA sequence: TGTGCCAGCAGACTTAGGTACTCCTACGAGCAGTACTTC.

V gene TRBV19 combines with J gene TRBJ2-7; D ambiguous. The CDR3 consists of 14 residues. Trimming stripped 3 bases from V and 2 bases from J, with 11 bases between. Germline V lookup: CDR1 LNHDA, CDR2 SQIVND (reference sequence). The CDR3 nucleotides read TGTGCCAGTAGTATTTTCGGAAGACCCTACGAGCAGTACTTC. Translation gives CASSIFGRPYEQYF.

This chain links TRBV29-1 with TRBJ2-1, with D possibly called TRBD1 or TRBD2 (5 bases each). CDR3 length equals 14 residues. The germline V gene has CDR1 SQVTM and CDR2 ANQGSEA. V lost 7 bases to trimming and J lost 0 bases, with 13 bases between them. This CDR3 reads CSATGTISYNEQFF. CDR3 coding DNA: TGCAGCGCCACCGGGACGATCTCCTACAATGAGCAGTTCTTC.

This clone was counted a few times. J is TRBJ2-1 and V is TRBV5-6; D gene unclear. This CDR3 region has 13 residues. CDR1 is SGHDT and CDR2 is YYEEEE in the germline V gene. V lost 2 bases and J lost 7, with 10 bases in between. CDR3 DNA sequence: TGTGCCAGCAGCTTTTCATTCTGGAATGAGCAGTTCTTC. This translates into CASSFSFWNEQFF.